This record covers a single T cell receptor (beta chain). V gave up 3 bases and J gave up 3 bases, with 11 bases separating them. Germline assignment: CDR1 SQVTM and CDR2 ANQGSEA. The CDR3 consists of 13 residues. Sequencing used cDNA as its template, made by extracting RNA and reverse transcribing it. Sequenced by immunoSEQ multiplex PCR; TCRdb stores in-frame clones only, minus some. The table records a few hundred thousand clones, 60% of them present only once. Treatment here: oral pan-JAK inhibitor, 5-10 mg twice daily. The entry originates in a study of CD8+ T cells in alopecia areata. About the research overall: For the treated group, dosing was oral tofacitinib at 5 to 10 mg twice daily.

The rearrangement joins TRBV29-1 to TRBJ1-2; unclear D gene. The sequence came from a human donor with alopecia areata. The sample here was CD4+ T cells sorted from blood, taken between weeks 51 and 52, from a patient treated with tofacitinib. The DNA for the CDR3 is TGCAGCGTTGAGTGGGCGAGTTACTATGGCTACACCTTC. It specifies CSVEWASYYGYTF.